This T cell receptor beta chain was profiled in a study of T-cell memory formation after mild COVID-19. Whole-study context: Clusters of TCRs were largely donor specific.

Whole-study results and caveats: Unconfirmed was the SARS-CoV-2 specificity of second-wave clones that peaked on day 37.

Germline CDR1 reads SGHTA; CDR2 reads FQGTGA. This CDR3 comprises 16 residues. V lost 5 bases, J lost 4 bases, and 17 bases lay in between. Employing constant-segment primers, 5'RACE generated TCR alpha and TCR beta cDNA libraries bearing sample barcodes and UMIs. Each CDR3 protein is one row after TCRdb ran MiXCR on the 5' RACE reads. The data contain around 450,000 distinct CDR3 sequences, about 20% of them singletons. This clonotype was detected ten times or more. The target antigen is unknown. The receptor was derived from an adult woman who had mild COVID-19 (a few samples of this study predate the infection). Cell type and time point are not known. V is TRBV7-3 and J is TRBJ2-2; D is uncertain. Specimen: PBMCs or a T cell subset sorted from them (not recorded which). DNA of the CDR3: TGTGCCAGCAGCCAGATCGGCGGACGACTCACCGGGGAGCTGTTTTTT. As protein: CASSQIGGRLTGELFF.